This T cell receptor beta chain was identified in a study of cytomegalovirus exposure and HLA in healthy donors. The PCR made use of 60 Vbeta and 13 Jbeta primers. TCRdb keeps only in-frame clones here, not all; method: immunoSEQ multiplex PCR. The data contain about 92,000 clones, 81% of them singletons. CDR3 length: 13 residues. Germline V gene lookup returns CDR1 SGHRS and CDR2 YFSETQ. Between the trimmed V and J ends, which lost 2 bases and 2 bases, there was a span of 7 bases. The sample was PBMCs. The chain has TRBV5-1 and TRBJ1-2; D is unresolved. The TCR was taken from a girl aged 2 to 10 in good health and CMV-seropositive. The CDR3 is CASSLQRNYGYTF. DNA for the CDR3: TGCGCCAGCAGCTTACAGAGAAACTATGGCTACACCTTC.